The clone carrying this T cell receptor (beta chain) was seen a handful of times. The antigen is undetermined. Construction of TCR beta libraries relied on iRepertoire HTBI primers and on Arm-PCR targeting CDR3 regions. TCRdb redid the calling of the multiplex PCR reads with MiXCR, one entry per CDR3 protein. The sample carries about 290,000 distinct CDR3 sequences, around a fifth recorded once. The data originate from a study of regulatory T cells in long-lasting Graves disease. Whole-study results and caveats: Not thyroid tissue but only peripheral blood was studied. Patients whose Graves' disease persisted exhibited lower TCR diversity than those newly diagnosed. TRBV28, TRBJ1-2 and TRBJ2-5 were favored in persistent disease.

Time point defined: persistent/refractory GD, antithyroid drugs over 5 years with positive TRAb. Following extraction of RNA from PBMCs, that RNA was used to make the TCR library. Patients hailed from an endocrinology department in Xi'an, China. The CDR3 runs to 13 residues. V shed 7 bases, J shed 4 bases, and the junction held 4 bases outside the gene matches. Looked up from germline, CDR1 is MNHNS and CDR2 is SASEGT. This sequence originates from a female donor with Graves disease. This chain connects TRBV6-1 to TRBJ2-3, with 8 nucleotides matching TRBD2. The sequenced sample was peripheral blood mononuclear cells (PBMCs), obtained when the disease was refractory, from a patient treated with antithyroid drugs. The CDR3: CASMAGGPDTQYF. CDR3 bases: TGTGCCAGCATGGCGGGGGGCCCAGATACGCAGTATTTT.